Shown below are 25 T cell receptor beta chains from a single sample sequenced in a study of prognosis after radiotherapy for stage I lung cancer. Multiplex PCR, run in two rounds, amplified TCR beta CDR3 from genomic DNA. Primers specific to each TRBV and TRBJ gene drove first-round PCR. TCRdb re-analysed the multiplex PCR reads in MiXCR, keeping a single row per CDR3 protein. The sample holds approximately 30,000 distinct CDR3 sequences; 32% are singletons and the top ten take 30% to 40%. Material: PBMCs, obtained before or after stereotactic body radiation therapy (not recorded which). These receptors originate from a donor older than 45 with non-small cell lung cancer.

This clonotype was counted between two and nine times. The junction differs from germline at one of its ends, possibly a read error. V gene TRBV27 combines with J gene TRBJ1-6, with 8 bases identical to TRBD1. The germline V gene encodes CDR1 MNHEY and CDR2 SMNVEV (reference sequence). The CDR3 is made up of 16 amino acids. The CDR3 bases are TGTGCCAGCAATTTAGACAGGGGCTCCTATAGTTCACCCCTCCACTTT. Translation: CASNLDRGSYSSPLHF.

The gene calls are TRBV15 and TRBJ2-2; 9 nucleotides match TRBD2. This CDR3 has 17 amino acids. Per the germline V gene, CDR1 is LNHNV and CDR2 is YYDKDF (reference sequence). V was clipped by 0 bases and J by 8 bases; unmatched bases: 10. CDR3 protein: CATSREAASGNRGELFF. CDR3 nucleotide sequence: TGTGCCACCAGCAGAGAAGCAGCTAGCGGGAATCGTGGGGAGCTGTTTTTT.

The genes are TRBV6-1 and TRBJ2-3; perhaps D is TRBD1 or TRBD2 (6 bases each). CDR1 is MNHNS and CDR2 is SASEGT in the germline V gene. CDR3 length: 15 residues. Trimming removed 6 bases at V and 4 bases at J, with 17 bases between. Here the CDR3 DNA reads TGTGCCAGCAGGGGTGCCGGGGGCGACGCAGATACGCAGTATTTT. Amino acids: CASRGAGGDADTQYF.

This chain joins TRBV5-1 and TRBJ2-7; D is ambiguous. Trimming took off 0 bases at V and 1 base at J, with 11 bases between the two ends. CDR1 is SGHRS, CDR2 YFSETQ, per germline. This CDR3 has 15 amino acids. The DNA of the CDR3 is TGCGCCAGCAGCTTGGCTGGTGGCGGATCCTACGAGCAGTACTTC. Translation gives CASSLAGGGSYEQYF.

By sample share, this clonotype is medium-sized (0.01 to 0.1%). The V and J genes are TRBV24-1 and TRBJ2-1; D gene ambiguous. Germline V gene data show CDR1 as KGHDR and CDR2 as SFDVKD. V shed 4 bases and J shed 2 bases, with 11 bases lying between them. This CDR3 contains 15 residues. In DNA form, the CDR3 reads TGTGCCACCAGTGAAGGAACTAACCCCTACAATGAGCAGTTCTTC. Its protein is CATSEGTNPYNEQFF.

Ten or more counts support this clonotype. The genes are TRBV6-1 and TRBJ1-4; D is unresolved. In germline, CDR1 is MNHNS, CDR2 SASEGT. The ends were cut back, 8 bases at V and 0 bases at J, with 7 bases in the middle. CDR3 length: 13 amino acids. This CDR3 reads CASLGTTNEKLFF. The CDR3 DNA sequence: TGTGCCAGCCTCGGGACAACTAATGAAAAACTGTTTTTT.

This clonotype came up many times. The rearrangement links TRBV20-1 to TRBJ2-3; maybe TRBD2 (6 bases). The CDR3 loop spans 15 amino acids. Trimming stripped 5 bases from V and 0 bases from J, with 15 bases between. Per germline, CDR1 DFQATT and CDR2 SNEGSKA (reference sequence). CDR3 in DNA: TGCAGTGCTTGGGTCCGGGACTCAAGCACAGATACGCAGTATTTT. This translates into CSAWVRDSSTDTQYF.

The CDR3 DNA is TGTGCCAGCAGTGAAGAAAAGACGGCTTTCTTT. Residues: CASSEEKTAFF. The rearrangement joins TRBV2 to TRBJ1-1, with D hard to call. This CDR3 comprises 11 residues. The V gene lost 1 base and the J gene lost 11 bases, with 8 bases spanning the gap. Germline lookup yields CDR1 SNHLY and CDR2 FYNNEI. Full variable domain (remainder filled in from reference TRBV2 and TRBJ1-1): EPEVTQTPSHQVTQMGQEVILRCVPISNHLYFYWYRQILGQKVEFLVSFYNNEISEKSEIFDDQFSVERPDGSNFTLKIRSTKLEDSAMYFCASSEEKTAFFGQGTRLTVV.

V is TRBV5-1 and J is TRBJ2-2; the D is unclear. This CDR3 has 13 residues. V was shortened by 3 bases and J by 3 bases, with 6 bases between the two germline ends. Germline V gene data show CDR1 as SGHRS and CDR2 as YFSETQ. The CDR3 sequence: CASSSGYTGELFF. The CDR3 nucleotides are TGCGCCAGCAGCTCCGGGTACACCGGGGAGCTGTTTTTT.

This clonotype has at least ten counts. This chain joins TRBV28 and TRBJ1-2; 9 bases are a match to TRBD1. The CDR3 is 17 residues long. Germline CDR1 and CDR2: MDHEN and SYDVKM. The trim removed 6 bases at V and 8 bases at J, leaving 19 bases unmatched. The CDR3 DNA is TGTGCCAGCAGGGTCGTGGGACAGGGAAAGTACACTGGAGGCTACACCTTC. Translated, it gives CASRVVGQGKYTGGYTF.

This clonotype was recorded at least ten times. Here the CDR3 reads CASSLAMSSGEGTQYF. The CDR3 DNA sequence: TGCGCCAGCAGCTTGGCCATGTCTAGCGGGGAGGGTACGCAGTATTTT. The chain combines TRBV5-1 with TRBJ2-3; 9 bases match TRBD2. Germline assignment: CDR1 SGHRS and CDR2 YFSETQ. The trim removed 0 bases at V and 8 bases at J, leaving 10 bases unmatched. CDR3 length: 16 residues.

This clonotype was counted ten times or more. V is TRBV5-5 and J is TRBJ2-5; TRBD2 matches at 8 bases. The V and J ends lost 2 bases and 2 bases, in that order; junction bases with no gene match: 8. The germline V gene has CDR1 SGHKS and CDR2 YYEKEE (reference sequence). This CDR3 contains 16 residues. The CDR3 reads CASSFDSGMVQETQYF. CDR3 DNA: TGTGCCAGCAGCTTTGATAGCGGGATGGTTCAAGAGACCCAGTACTTC.

This clonotype was recorded many times. The junction does not match germline at one end; this may be a read error. This chain uses TRBV7-3 with TRBJ1-1; D unresolved. The CDR3 length is 13 residues. The V gene's germline CDR1 is SGHTA and CDR2 FQGTGA. The CDR3 DNA is TGTGCCAGCAGCCGTCTGCTGAACACTGAAGTTTTCTTT. It yields the protein CASSRLLNTEVFF.

A note on this clonotype: This sequence is one base from a far larger clone and is likely a read error. The chain recombines TRBV2 with TRBJ2-7, with 7 bases identical to TRBD2. Looked up from germline, CDR1 is SNHLY and CDR2 is FYNNEI. V lost 6 bases, J lost 3 bases, and 5 bases stayed unmatched. CDR3 length: 13 residues. The CDR3, as DNA: TGTGCCAGCAGCTGGACTAGAAGCTACGAGCAGTACTTC. It is translated as CASSWTRSYEQYF.

The rearrangement joins TRBV2 to TRBJ2-3; D is perhaps TRBD2 (5 bases). Trimming stripped 10 bases from V and 0 bases from J, with 20 bases between. The CDR3 is 16 residues long. Germline values: CDR1 SNHLY, CDR2 FYNNEI. This CDR3 is CATLGFRDHSTDTQYF. The DNA of the CDR3 is TGTGCCACCCTCGGGTTCCGGGATCATAGCACAGATACGCAGTATTTT.

As concerns this clonotype: A far larger clone is just one base off, so this is likely a read error. This chain connects TRBV20-1 to TRBJ2-1; D might be TRBD2 (5 bases). Germline V gene lookup returns CDR1 DFQATT and CDR2 SNEGSKA (reference sequence). This CDR3 region has 13 residues. V gave up 2 bases and J gave up 10 bases, with 15 bases separating them. CDR3 sequence reads: CSARPGISYEQFF. CDR3 nucleotides: TGCAGTGCTAGACCCGGGATTTCCTACGAGCAGTTCTTC.

This clonotype was seen repeatedly, ten times or more. V gene TRBV7-7 combines with J gene TRBJ2-1; 11 bases agree with TRBD2. The germline V gene encodes CDR1 SSHAT and CDR2 FNYEAQ (reference sequence). V lost 5 bases, J lost 8 bases, and 8 bases stayed unmatched. The CDR3 has 15 amino acids. The CDR3 spells CASSILAGVPDEQFF. CDR3 sequence (DNA): TGTGCCAGCAGCATACTAGCGGGAGTTCCGGATGAGCAGTTCTTC.

There are a few counts of this clonotype. The conserved final phenylalanine or tryptophan is absent from the CDR3, which likely points to a read error. This chain uses TRBV6-1 with TRBJ2-7; no clear D. The CDR3 loop spans 15 amino acids. Germline V gene sequence: CDR1 MNHNS, CDR2 SASEGT. Deletions cut 9 bases from V and 2 bases from J, with 20 bases between. CDR3 amino acids: CASSLKLPEAYEQYL. CDR3 sequence (DNA): TGTGCCAGTTCTCTCAAACTCCCCGAGGCCTACGAGCAGTACCTC.

This clonotype was counted ten times or more. The J gene is TRBJ2-2, the V gene TRBV24-1, with 9 bases that match TRBD1. CDR1 KGHDR and CDR2 SFDVKD come from the germline V gene. V lost 7 bases to trimming and J lost 2 bases; unmatched junction nucleotides: 4. This CDR3 has 15 amino acids. The CDR3, as DNA: TGTGCCACCAGGGAGACAGGGGGAAACACCGGGGAGCTGTTTTTT. Its translation: CATRETGGNTGELFF.

This clonotype was recorded at least ten times. The rearrangement joins TRBV28 to TRBJ2-2; a weak D match, TRBD2 (6 bases). The germline CDR1 and CDR2 sequences are MDHEN and SYDVKM. V lost 2 bases, J lost 3 bases, and 13 bases lay in between. This CDR3 is 16 amino acids long. CDR3 sequence reads: CASSLGPGLYTGELFF. The CDR3 nucleotides read TGTGCCAGCAGTTTAGGGCCGGGACTTTACACCGGGGAGCTGTTTTTT.

In its sample, this clonotype was seen many times. The rearrangement uses TRBV20-1 and TRBJ2-1, with 7 bases fitting TRBD1. This CDR3 region has 15 residues. The germline CDR1 and CDR2 sequences are DFQATT and SNEGSKA (reference sequence). Germline trimming cut 5 bases from V and 0 bases from J; bases unmatched to any gene: 7. CDR3 in DNA: TGCAGTGCTGACAACAGGGGATCCTCCTACAATGAGCAGTTCTTC. Its protein product is CSADNRGSSYNEQFF.

This clonotype was recorded many times. The J gene is TRBJ1-2, the V gene TRBV5-1, with TRBD1 matching over 7 bases. The CDR3 covers 14 residues. Germline CDR1 SGHRS, CDR2 YFSETQ. With V trimmed by 0 bases and J by 4 bases, 3 bases remained unmatched. In DNA form, the CDR3 reads TGCGCCAGCAGCTTGGGGACAGGCGGCTATGGCTACACCTTC. As protein: CASSLGTGGYGYTF.

In this sample, this clonotype turned up many times. The chain's CDR3 is CASSQAETQYF. DNA of the CDR3: TGTGCCAGCAGCCAAGCAGAGACCCAGTACTTC. The chain combines TRBV3-1 with TRBJ2-5; D remains ambiguous. There are 11 residues in the CDR3. Germline lookup yields CDR1 LGHDT and CDR2 YNNKEL (reference sequence). Trimming shortened V by 1 base and J by 4 bases, and 1 base separated the two germline ends.

The rearrangement links TRBV25-1 to TRBJ1-4, with 7 bases fitting TRBD1. This CDR3 region has 17 residues. Looked up from germline, CDR1 is MGHDK and CDR2 is SYGVNS. Losses at the gene ends were 6 bases for V and 5 bases for J; bases not matched to a gene: 15. The CDR3 sequence is CASRPLPGGTRNEKLFF. Written as DNA, the CDR3 is TGTGCCAGCAGGCCTCTTCCAGGGGGAACAAGAAATGAAAAACTGTTTTTT.

A remark on this clonotype: This may be a read error, as it is one base from a much larger clone. The chain carries TRBV18 and TRBJ2-3; TRBD1 or TRBD2 may be the D gene (5 bases each). V lost 3 bases, J lost 7 bases, and 17 bases lay in between. The CDR3 runs 15 residues. Germline-derived CDR1 and CDR2 are KGHSH and LQKENI. Here the CDR3 DNA reads TGTGCCAGCTCACCTCCAAGCGGCAGGGCATATACGCAGTATTTT. This gives the protein CASSPPSGRAYTQYF.